This T cell receptor beta chain emerged from a study of response to subunit inactivated influenza vaccine (dated by TCRdb to 2016 to 2018). For context, the study as a whole: Deep quantitative T cell receptor repertoire profiling was used in the study to track responses to a trivalent subunit inactivated influenza vaccine. Study-level results and caveats: It was suggested by the authors that each seasonal influenza vaccination may recruit only a limited number of new T cells.

This clonotype was detected only a few times. Its target antigen remains unknown. Nothing much larger sits one base from this clone, and base qualities are not available. The library was produced with RT-PCR. The run used an Illumina HiSeq 2500. In TCRdb, the public reads were trimmed at Q25 with fastp and aligned with MiXCR, with productive beta chains retained. Rows merge per CDR3 protein into single entries with the most common DNA and genes. The sample table records hundreds of thousands of distinct CDR3 sequences; 21% of these occur just once. The biggest ten clones account for roughly 10% of the sample. The CDR3 goes from the cysteine to the phenylalanine over 15 residues. This entry keeps only the CDR3 DNA: 45 bases, framed from base 1. V is reduced by 1 base and J by 0 bases, leaving a spacing of 9 bases between them. For CDR1 and CDR2, the germline V gene lists LGHNA and YNFKEQ.

Specimen: PBMCs from blood, collected less than 22 months after vaccination. The receptor comes from a man aged 45-69 years who received an inactivated influenza vaccine. Donor details come from another sample of the same person, matched by shared clones. The chain joins TRBV4-2 to TRBJ1-1, and the D gene may be TRBD1, 5 bases matching. CDR3 reads: CASSQGPQVNTEAFF. In nucleotides, the sequence is TGTGCCAGCAGCCAAGGTCCACAGGTGAACACTGAAGCTTTCTTT.